The source of this TCR beta chain is a study of cytomegalovirus exposure and HLA in healthy donors. Primers included in the PCR were 60 Vbeta and 13 Jbeta primers. Source study methods: A follow-up analysis tallied tens of millions of unique TCR beta chains, roughly 11 million shared. The assay was immunoSEQ multiplex PCR, and TCRdb's table has in-frame clones only and misses some. The V and J calls and the clone size are those of that table, but D and trimming were determined from the DNA. The sample contains roughly 190,000 clones, more than 65% of which appear only once. As for this clone: The antigen is not known.

Study observations and caveats: Researchers counted roughly 160 TCR beta chains as cytomegalovirus-associated. Presence/absence analysis assumed near-uniform sequencing depth across donors. Reports described diagnosis of cytomegalovirus status by the classifier as highly specific and sensitive.

CDR3 length: 16 amino acids. The V segment lost 0 bases and the J segment 0 bases; nucleotides outside the gene matches: 1. Germline CDR1 and CDR2: SGHRS and YFSETQ. V gene TRBV5-1 combines with J gene TRBJ1-3, with 9 bases aligning to TRBD1. The sequence derives from a man aged 40-50 years in good health and CMV-seropositive. Material: PBMCs. The CDR3 is CASSLGGQGSGNTIYF. Written as DNA, the CDR3 is TGCGCCAGCAGCTTGGGGGGACAGGGCTCTGGAAACACCATATATTTT. The full variable domain, its missing parts supplied by reference TRBV5-1 and TRBJ1-3, is KAGVTQTPRYLIKTRGQQVTLSCSPISGHRSVSWYQQTPGQGLQFLFEYFSETQRNKGNFPGRFSGRQFSNSRSEMNVSTLELGDSALYLCASSLGGQGSGNTIYFGEGSWLTVV.